The following is a TCR beta chain sequence with its context. The sample comes from a study of blood T cell repertoires in COVID-19. Study-level information: Sites in the United States, Italy and Spain provided acute and convalescent COVID-19 samples. PBMCs, B-cell-depleted T cells, or T cells were the source of the cDNA or gDNA that made up the material.

The method was immunoSEQ multiplex PCR; TCRdb's version includes in-frame clones alone and lacks a portion of them. The sample consists of 200,000 to 250,000 clones, roughly 80% of them appearing once. Trimming cost V 0 bases and J 8 bases, with 25 bases left between them. CDR1 and CDR2 (germline): PRHDT, FYEKMQ (reference sequence). The length of the CDR3 is 18 residues. Participants were placed into cohorts based on the clinical history they reported. The sequenced sample was PBMCs or T cells enriched from blood (not recorded which). This clonotype originated in a woman between 40 and 55 years old with acute COVID-19. The genes are TRBV13 and TRBJ1-2, with D unresolved. The CDR3 spells CASSLGAPTGVFGYGYTF. CDR3 coding DNA: TGTGCCAGCAGCTTAGGTGCCCCGACGGGAGTTTTTGGGTACGGCTACACCTTC.